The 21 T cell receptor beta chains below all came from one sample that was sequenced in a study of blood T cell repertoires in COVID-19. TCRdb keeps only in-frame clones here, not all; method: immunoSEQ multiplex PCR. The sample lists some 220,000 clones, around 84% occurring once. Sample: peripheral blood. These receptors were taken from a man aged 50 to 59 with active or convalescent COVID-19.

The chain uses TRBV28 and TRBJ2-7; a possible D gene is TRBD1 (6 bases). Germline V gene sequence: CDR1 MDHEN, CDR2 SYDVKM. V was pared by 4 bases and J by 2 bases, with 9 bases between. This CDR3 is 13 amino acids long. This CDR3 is CASSSGVPYEQYF. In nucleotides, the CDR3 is TGTGCCAGCAGTTCAGGGGTCCCCTACGAGCAGTACTTC.

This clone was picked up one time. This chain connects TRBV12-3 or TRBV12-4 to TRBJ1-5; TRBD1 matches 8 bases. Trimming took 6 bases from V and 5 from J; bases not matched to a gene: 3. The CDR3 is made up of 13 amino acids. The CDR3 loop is CASRLTGDQPQHF. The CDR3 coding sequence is TGTGCCAGCAGACTGACAGGGGATCAGCCCCAGCATTTT.

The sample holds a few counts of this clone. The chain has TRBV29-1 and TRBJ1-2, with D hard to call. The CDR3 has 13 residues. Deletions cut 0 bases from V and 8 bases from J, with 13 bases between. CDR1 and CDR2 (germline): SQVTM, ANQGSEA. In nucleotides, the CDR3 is TGCAGCGTTGAAGAACTAACCCGGCGGGGCTACACCTTC. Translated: CSVEELTRRGYTF.

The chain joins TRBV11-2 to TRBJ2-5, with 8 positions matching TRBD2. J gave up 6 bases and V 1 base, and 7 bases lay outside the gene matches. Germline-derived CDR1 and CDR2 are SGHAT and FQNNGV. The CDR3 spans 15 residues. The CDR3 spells CASSLASTSEKTQYF. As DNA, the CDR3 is TGTGCCAGCAGCTTAGCTTCGACTAGCGAAAAGACCCAGTACTTC.

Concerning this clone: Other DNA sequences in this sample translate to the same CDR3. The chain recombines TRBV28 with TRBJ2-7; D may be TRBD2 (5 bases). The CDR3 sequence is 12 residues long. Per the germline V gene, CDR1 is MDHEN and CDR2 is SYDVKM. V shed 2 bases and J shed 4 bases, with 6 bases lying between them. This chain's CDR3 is CASSLAGYEQYF. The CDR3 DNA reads TGTGCCAGCAGTTTAGCGGGTTACGAGCAGTACTTC.

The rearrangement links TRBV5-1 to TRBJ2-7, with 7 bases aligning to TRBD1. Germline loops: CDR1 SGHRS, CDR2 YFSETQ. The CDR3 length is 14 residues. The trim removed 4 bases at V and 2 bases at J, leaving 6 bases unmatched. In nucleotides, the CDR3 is TGCGCCAGCAGCCGGACAGGCTACCCCTACGAGCAGTACGTC. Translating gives CASSRTGYPYEQYV.

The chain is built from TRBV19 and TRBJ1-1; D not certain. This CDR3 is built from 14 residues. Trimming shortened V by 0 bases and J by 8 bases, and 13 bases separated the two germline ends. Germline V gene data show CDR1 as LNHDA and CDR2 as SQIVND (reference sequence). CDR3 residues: CASSIEAPASEAFF. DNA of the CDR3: TGTGCCAGTAGTATAGAGGCTCCAGCGTCAGAAGCTTTCTTT.

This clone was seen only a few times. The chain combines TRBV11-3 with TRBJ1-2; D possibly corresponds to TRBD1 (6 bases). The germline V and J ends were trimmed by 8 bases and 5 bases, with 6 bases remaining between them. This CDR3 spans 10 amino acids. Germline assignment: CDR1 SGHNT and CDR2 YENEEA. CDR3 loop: CASGTYGYTF. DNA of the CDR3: TGTGCCAGCGGGACATATGGCTACACCTTC.

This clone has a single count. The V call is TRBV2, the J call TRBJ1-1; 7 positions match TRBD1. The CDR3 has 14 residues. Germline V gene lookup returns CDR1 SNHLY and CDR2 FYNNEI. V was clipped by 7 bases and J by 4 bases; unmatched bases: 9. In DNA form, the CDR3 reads TGTGCCAGCACTCTATGGGACAGAAGCACTGAAGCTTTCTTT. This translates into CASTLWDRSTEAFF.

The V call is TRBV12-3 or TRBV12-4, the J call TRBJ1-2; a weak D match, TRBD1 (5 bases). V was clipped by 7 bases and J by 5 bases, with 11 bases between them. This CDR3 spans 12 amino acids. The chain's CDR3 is CASKSGLYGYTF. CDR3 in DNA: TGTGCCAGCAAGTCAGGGCTTTATGGCTACACCTTC.

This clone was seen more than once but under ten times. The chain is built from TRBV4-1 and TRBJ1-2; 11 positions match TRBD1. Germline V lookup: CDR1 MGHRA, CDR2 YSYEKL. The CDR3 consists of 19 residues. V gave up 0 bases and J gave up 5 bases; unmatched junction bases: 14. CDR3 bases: TGCGCCAGCAGCCAAGATCGAGGGACAGGGGGTAATTTGGTGTATGGCTACACCTTC. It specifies CASSQDRGTGGNLVYGYTF.

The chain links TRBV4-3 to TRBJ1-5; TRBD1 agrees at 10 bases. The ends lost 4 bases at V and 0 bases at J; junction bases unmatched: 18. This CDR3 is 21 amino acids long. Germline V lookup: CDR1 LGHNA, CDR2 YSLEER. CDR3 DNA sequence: TGCGCCAGCAGCCCAGCCGCCGGGACAGGGGCTTACATATATAGCAATCAGCCCCAGCATTTT. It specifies CASSPAAGTGAYIYSNQPQHF.

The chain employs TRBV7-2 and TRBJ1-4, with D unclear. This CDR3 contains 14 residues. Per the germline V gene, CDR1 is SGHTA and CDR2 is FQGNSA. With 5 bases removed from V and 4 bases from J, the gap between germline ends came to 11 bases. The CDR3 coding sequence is TGTGCCAGCAGCGTAGACACGTTTAATGAAAAACTGTTTTTT. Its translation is CASSVDTFNEKLFF.

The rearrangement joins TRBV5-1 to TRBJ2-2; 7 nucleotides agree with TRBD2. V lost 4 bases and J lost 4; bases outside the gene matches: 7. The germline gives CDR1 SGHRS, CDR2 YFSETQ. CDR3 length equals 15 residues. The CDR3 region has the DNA TGCGCCAGCAGCGGAACTAGCGCGGGCACCGGGGAGCTGTTTTTT. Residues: CASSGTSAGTGELFF. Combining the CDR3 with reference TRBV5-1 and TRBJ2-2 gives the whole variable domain KAGVTQTPRYLIKTRGQQVTLSCSPISGHRSVSWYQQTPGQGLQFLFEYFSETQRNKGNFPGRFSGRQFSNSRSEMNVSTLELGDSALYLCASSGTSAGTGELFFGEGSRLTVL.

Here the CDR3 reads CASSLPPLLAPSSYEQYF. DNA of the CDR3: TGTGCCAGCAGTTTACCCCCACTACTAGCGCCAAGCTCCTACGAGCAGTACTTC. This sequence joins TRBV28 and TRBJ2-7, with 7 bases identical to TRBD2. The CDR3 is 18 amino acids. V was pared by 2 bases and J by 0 bases, with 13 bases of the junction left unmatched. Germline CDR1 MDHEN, CDR2 SYDVKM.

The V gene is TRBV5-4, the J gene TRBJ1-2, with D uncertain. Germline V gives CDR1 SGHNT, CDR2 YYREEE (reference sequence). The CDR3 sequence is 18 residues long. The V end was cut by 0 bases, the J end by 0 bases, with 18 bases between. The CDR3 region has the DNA TGTGCCAGCAGCTTGGCCGTGGTTGAGGCCTCCTCTAACTATGGCTACACCTTC. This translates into CASSLAVVEASSNYGYTF.

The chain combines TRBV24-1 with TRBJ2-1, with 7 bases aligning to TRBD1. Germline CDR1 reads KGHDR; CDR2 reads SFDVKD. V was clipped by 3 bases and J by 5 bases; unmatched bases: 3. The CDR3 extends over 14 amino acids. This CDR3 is CATSDPGTDNEQFF. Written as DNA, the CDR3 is TGTGCCACCAGTGATCCCGGGACAGACAATGAGCAGTTCTTC.

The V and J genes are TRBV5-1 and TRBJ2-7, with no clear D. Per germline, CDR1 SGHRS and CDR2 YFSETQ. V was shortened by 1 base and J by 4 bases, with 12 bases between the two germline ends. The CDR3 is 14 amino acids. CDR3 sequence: CASSLKERTYEQYF. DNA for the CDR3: TGCGCCAGCAGCTTGAAAGAGCGAACTTACGAGCAGTACTTC.

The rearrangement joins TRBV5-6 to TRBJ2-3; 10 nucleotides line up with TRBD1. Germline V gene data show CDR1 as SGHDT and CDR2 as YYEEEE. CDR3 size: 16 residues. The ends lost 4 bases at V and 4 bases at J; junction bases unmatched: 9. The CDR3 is CASSPFDRGRPDTQYF. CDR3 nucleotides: TGTGCCAGCAGCCCCTTCGACAGGGGGCGGCCAGATACGCAGTATTTT.

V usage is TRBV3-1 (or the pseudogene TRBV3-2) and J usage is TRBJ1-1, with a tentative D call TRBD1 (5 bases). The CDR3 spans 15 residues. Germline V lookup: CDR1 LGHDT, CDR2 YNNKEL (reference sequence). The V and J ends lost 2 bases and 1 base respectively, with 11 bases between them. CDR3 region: CASSQWGERNTEAFF. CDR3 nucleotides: TGTGCCAGCAGCCAATGGGGGGAGAGGAACACTGAAGCTTTCTTT.

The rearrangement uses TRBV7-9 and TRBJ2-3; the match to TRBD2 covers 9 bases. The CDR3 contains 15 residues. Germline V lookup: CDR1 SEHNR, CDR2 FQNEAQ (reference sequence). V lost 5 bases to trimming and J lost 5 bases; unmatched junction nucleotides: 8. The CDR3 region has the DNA TGTGCCAGCAGCCTTAGCGGGAGAAACTTAGATACGCAGTATTTT. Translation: CASSLSGRNLDTQYF.